These T cell receptor beta chains were read from a single sample in a study of T cell responses to AZD1222 COVID-19 vaccine. Libraries were prepared by immunoSEQ multiplex PCR; TCRdb keeps only in-frame clonotypes and omits some of them. This sample yields more than 95,000 clones, of which roughly 88% are seen a single time; about 4.8% belongs to the top ten. The sequencing here drew on peripheral blood, taken on day 0 of AZD1222 vaccination. All receptors derive from an adult in good health. Each CDR3 is given with its conserved first and last residue. A D gene is named only where the DNA matches it firmly.

v_gene	j_gene	d_gene	CDR3aa	CDR3nt
TRBV5-8	TRBJ1-5	TRBD1	CASSTGTEFNQPQHF	TGTGCCAGCAGCACCGGGACAGAGTTCAATCAGCCCCAGCATTTT
TRBV14	TRBJ2-2	-	CASSQRGTGELFF	TGTGCCAGCAGCCAAAGGGGCACCGGGGAGCTGTTTTTT
TRBV11-3	TRBJ1-3	TRBD1	CASSDRVRGNTIYF	TGTGCCAGCAGCGACAGGGTGAGAGGAAACACCATATATTTT
TRBV19	TRBJ1-5	-	CASSTPDRRRGNQPQHF	TGTGCCAGTAGTACACCGGACCGTCGAAGGGGCAATCAGCCCCAGCATTTT
TRBV4-3	TRBJ2-1	TRBD2	CASSQRVGGILDEQFF	TGCGCCAGCAGCCAGAGAGTGGGGGGGATCCTCGATGAGCAGTTCTTC
TRBV7-9	TRBJ1-2	-	CASSSGGPKQGGDYGYTF	TGTGCCAGCAGCTCCGGGGGTCCCAAACAGGGAGGGGACTATGGCTACACCTTC
TRBV27	TRBJ2-7	-	CASSRDTNYEQYF	TGTGCCAGCAGTCGGGACACCAACTACGAGCAGTACTTC
TRBV28	TRBJ1-5	-	CASSPWRTSSNQPQHF	TGTGCCAGCAGCCCCTGGCGAACAAGTAGCAATCAGCCCCAGCATTTT
TRBV3-1/TRBV3-2	TRBJ1-6	-	CASSQDRGHGSPLHF	TGTGCCAGCAGCCAAGATCGGGGTCATGGTTCACCCCTCCACTTT
TRBV6-5	TRBJ1-1	-	CASSKSRGQTEAFF	TGTGCCAGCAGCAAATCCAGGGGTCAGACTGAAGCTTTCTTT
TRBV7-6	TRBJ2-5	TRBD2	CASSAPGTSQETQYF	TGTGCCAGCAGCGCCCCCGGGACTAGCCAAGAGACCCAGTACTTC
TRBV4-3	TRBJ1-6	TRBD1	CASSRGQAHSPLHF	TGCGCCAGCAGCAGGGGACAGGCTCATTCACCCCTCCACTTT
TRBV6-1	TRBJ1-4	-	CASSDLTGAEKLFF	TGTGCCAGCAGTGATCTGACGGGAGCTGAAAAACTGTTTTTT
TRBV6-5	TRBJ1-5	TRBD1	CASRPGQGLRPQHF	TGTGCCAGCAGGCCCGGACAGGGCCTAAGGCCCCAGCATTTT